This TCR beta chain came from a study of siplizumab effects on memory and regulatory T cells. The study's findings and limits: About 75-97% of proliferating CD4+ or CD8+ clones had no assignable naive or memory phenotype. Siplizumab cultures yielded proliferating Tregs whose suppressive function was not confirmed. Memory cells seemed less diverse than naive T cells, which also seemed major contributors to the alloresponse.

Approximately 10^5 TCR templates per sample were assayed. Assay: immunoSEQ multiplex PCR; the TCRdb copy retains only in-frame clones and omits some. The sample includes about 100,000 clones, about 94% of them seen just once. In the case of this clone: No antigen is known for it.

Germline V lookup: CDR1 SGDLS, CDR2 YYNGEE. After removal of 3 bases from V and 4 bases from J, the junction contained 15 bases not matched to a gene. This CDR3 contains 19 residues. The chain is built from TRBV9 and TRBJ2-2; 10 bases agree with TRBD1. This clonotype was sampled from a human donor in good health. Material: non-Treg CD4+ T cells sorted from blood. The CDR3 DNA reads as TGTGCCAGCAGCGCAGAGACAGGGGGCCCGATTCATTCCACCGGGGAGCTGTTTTTT. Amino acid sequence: CASSAETGGPIHSTGELFF.